These 23 T cell receptor beta chains came from one sample sequenced in a study of shared clonotypes between healthy human individuals. Here immunoSEQ multiplex PCR was the method, and the copy in TCRdb shows in-frame clones only, minus some. The data hold around 700,000 clones, with under 80% observed a single time. The sample comprised memory CD4+ T cells sorted from blood. Regarding subset: CD45RA-negative fraction. These receptors originate from a woman aged 30 to 39 in good health.

The V gene is TRBV5-1, the J gene TRBJ2-6, with D possibly being TRBD1 (5 bases). The CDR3 consists of 15 residues. V gave up 3 bases and J gave up 4 bases, with 11 bases separating them. Germline V CDR1 and CDR2: SGHRS, YFSETQ. CDR3 sequence: CASSYGHEGANVLTF. The CDR3 DNA follows: TGCGCCAGCAGCTACGGACACGAAGGGGCCAACGTCCTGACTTTC.

This chain joins TRBV19 and TRBJ2-7; D is perhaps TRBD2 (6 bases). Germline CDR1 LNHDA, CDR2 SQIVND (reference sequence). The CDR3 runs 14 residues. The germline V and J ends were trimmed by 6 bases and 6 bases, with 18 bases remaining between them. The CDR3 sequence: CASSVELGTGEQYF. DNA of the CDR3: TGTGCCAGTAGCGTGGAATTGGGGACTGGCGAGCAGTACTTC. Combining the CDR3 with reference TRBV19 and TRBJ2-7 gives the whole variable domain DGGITQSPKYLFRKEGQNVTLSCEQNLNHDAMYWYRQDPGQGLRLIYYSQIVNDFQKGDIAEGYSVSREKKESFPLTVTSAQKNPTAFYLCASSVELGTGEQYFGPGTRLTVT.

This clone has ten or more counts. Other DNA sequences of this sample code for an identical CDR3. V and J are TRBV28 and TRBJ1-2; D gene unclear. V was clipped by 3 bases and J by 1 base, with 9 bases between them. Looked up from germline, CDR1 is MDHEN and CDR2 is SYDVKM. The CDR3 has 14 residues. DNA for the CDR3: TGTGCCAGCAGTTTTGGAGGAGGTAACTATGGCTACACCTTC. Its translation: CASSFGGGNYGYTF.

Turning to this clone: Other DNA sequences in this sample translate to the same CDR3. The chain carries TRBV5-1 and TRBJ1-1; D is perhaps TRBD1 (6 bases). Germline V gives CDR1 SGHRS, CDR2 YFSETQ. The V end was cut by 4 bases, the J end by 4 bases, with 11 bases between. CDR3 length: 13 residues. CDR3 sequence: CASSQGHGTEAFF. DNA for the CDR3: TGCGCCAGCAGCCAGGGGCACGGCACTGAAGCTTTCTTT.

The chain carries TRBV19 and TRBJ2-7; 10 bases are a match to TRBD1. CDR3 size: 15 residues. Unmatched junction bases numbered 10, after V lost 5 bases and J lost 6 bases. In germline, CDR1 is LNHDA, CDR2 SQIVND (reference sequence). Written as DNA, the CDR3 is TGTGCCAGTAGTGCCTCCGGGACAGGGGATTTCGAGCAGTACTTC. It is translated as CASSASGTGDFEQYF. The variable domain in full, with the rest retrieved from reference TRBV19 and TRBJ2-7, is DGGITQSPKYLFRKEGQNVTLSCEQNLNHDAMYWYRQDPGQGLRLIYYSQIVNDFQKGDIAEGYSVSREKKESFPLTVTSAQKNPTAFYLCASSASGTGDFEQYFGPGTRLTVT.

The chain has TRBV30 and TRBJ1-5; possible D gene TRBD1, 5 bases. The CDR3 extends over 18 amino acids. Trimming removed 2 bases from V and 0 bases from J, with 20 bases in between. Germline CDR1 reads GTSNPN; CDR2 reads SVGIG (reference sequence). The CDR3 loop reads CAWSSSGTAALSNQPQHF. The DNA for the CDR3 is TGTGCCTGGAGTTCGTCCGGGACTGCTGCCCTTAGCAATCAGCCCCAGCATTTT.

This chain joins TRBV28 and TRBJ1-3; TRBD1 is a possible D gene (5 bases). The V end was cut by 6 bases, the J end by 3 bases, with 12 bases between. The CDR3 totals 14 residues. Germline-derived CDR1 and CDR2 are MDHEN and SYDVKM. CDR3: CASSETTDGNTIYF. For the CDR3, the DNA is TGTGCCAGCAGCGAGACGACAGATGGAAACACCATATATTTT.

Comments on this clone: Additional DNA sequences in this sample encode the identical CDR3. The V gene is TRBV7-9, the J gene TRBJ1-2, with no clear D. Trimming removed 3 bases from V and 7 bases from J, with 12 bases in between. CDR1 and CDR2 (germline): SEHNR, FQNEAQ (reference sequence). This CDR3 comprises 13 residues. The CDR3 DNA reads TGTGCCAGCAGCTTGGGAGGTATCGGTGGCTACACCTTC. The encoded protein is CASSLGGIGGYTF.

This chain connects TRBV27 to TRBJ2-7; unclear D gene. Between the trimmed V and J ends, which lost 9 bases and 3 bases, there was a span of 9 bases. CDR3 length: 11 residues. Germline-derived CDR1 and CDR2 are MNHEY and SMNVEV (reference sequence). CDR3 region: CARSSHYEQYF. The CDR3 coding sequence is TGTGCCAGATCCTCACACTACGAGCAGTACTTC.

The V gene is TRBV28, the J gene TRBJ1-1; the D gene is possibly TRBD1 (6 bases). Germline V lookup: CDR1 MDHEN, CDR2 SYDVKM. The CDR3 consists of 15 residues. V lost 5 bases and J 5 bases, leaving 18 bases between the germline ends. CDR3 sequence: CASSPVPGVQTEAFF. The CDR3 region has the DNA TGTGCCAGCAGTCCCGTGCCAGGGGTGCAGACTGAAGCTTTCTTT.

This clone came up many times. The rearrangement links TRBV28 to TRBJ2-7; D remains ambiguous. The ends were cut back, 6 bases at V and 2 bases at J, with 14 bases in the middle. CDR1 and CDR2 from the germline V gene are MDHEN and SYDVKM. The CDR3 spans 14 residues. Here the CDR3 DNA reads TGTGCCAGCAGCTTTAAGACATGGACCTACGAGCAGTACTTC. It codes for CASSFKTWTYEQYF.

Concerning this clone itself: In the same sample, other DNA sequences code for this CDR3. The chain uses TRBV5-6 and TRBJ1-2; D remains unclear. Per germline, CDR1 SGHDT and CDR2 YYEEEE. The CDR3 is made up of 13 amino acids. Deletions cut 0 bases from V and 1 base from J, with 4 bases between. CDR3 in amino acids: CASSLADNYGYTF. CDR3 bases: TGTGCCAGCAGCTTGGCAGATAACTATGGCTACACCTTC.

J is TRBJ2-3 and V is TRBV7-3, with 8 nucleotides matching TRBD2. The CDR3 consists of 16 residues. V gave up 1 base and J gave up 4 bases; unmatched junction bases: 7. The germline gives CDR1 SGHTA, CDR2 FQGTGA. The chain's CDR3 is CASSLKGSSGPDTQYF. Here the CDR3 DNA reads TGTGCCAGCAGCTTAAAGGGGTCTAGCGGGCCAGATACGCAGTATTTT.

This clone appeared a few times. This chain joins TRBV19 and TRBJ1-4; 10 nucleotides align to TRBD1. This CDR3 has 15 residues. The V gene's germline CDR1 is LNHDA and CDR2 SQIVND (reference sequence). The V and J ends lost 6 bases and 7 bases, in that order; junction bases with no gene match: 8. The CDR3, as DNA: TGTGCCAGTAGCGATACGGGACAGGGGTTTGAAAAACTGTTTTTT. It yields the protein CASSDTGQGFEKLFF.

The V gene is TRBV27, the J gene TRBJ1-5; the D is unclear. Germline CDR1 and CDR2: MNHEY and SMNVEV (reference sequence). CDR3 length equals 13 residues. With 0 bases removed from V and 5 bases from J, the gap between germline ends came to 5 bases. CDR3 sequence (DNA): TGTGCCAGCAGTTTATCGGGGTATCAGCCCCAGCATTTT. Its protein product is CASSLSGYQPQHF.

As for this clone: At the DNA level, this CDR3 is encoded by other sequences in the same sample as well. In DNA, the CDR3 is TGTGCCAGCTGCGGCAGCACCTACGAGCAGTACTTC. Encoded protein: CASCGSTYEQYF. This chain uses TRBV28 with TRBJ2-7; no reliable D call. Between the trimmed V and J ends, which lost 8 bases and 2 bases, there was a span of 10 bases. The CDR3 has 12 amino acids. Germline CDR1 MDHEN, CDR2 SYDVKM.

V usage is TRBV5-1 and J usage is TRBJ2-3; 8 bases agree with TRBD2. With 7 bases clipped from V and 2 bases from J, the junction kept 6 bases outside the gene matches. This CDR3 is 14 amino acids long. Per the germline V gene, CDR1 is SGHRS and CDR2 is YFSETQ. CDR3 sequence reads: CASGRLAPTDTQYF. CDR3 DNA sequence: TGCGCCAGCGGAAGACTAGCGCCCACAGATACGCAGTATTTT. Full variable domain (remainder filled in from reference TRBV5-1 and TRBJ2-3): KAGVTQTPRYLIKTRGQQVTLSCSPISGHRSVSWYQQTPGQGLQFLFEYFSETQRNKGNFPGRFSGRQFSNSRSEMNVSTLELGDSALYLCASGRLAPTDTQYFGPGTRLTVL.

The chain combines TRBV28 with TRBJ2-7, with TRBD2 identical over 9 bases. Germline-derived CDR1 and CDR2 are MDHEN and SYDVKM. The CDR3 is 18 residues long. Trimming removed 4 bases from V and 9 bases from J; junction bases left unmatched: 22. The CDR3 here is CASSSPQASGNGAARQYF. Here the CDR3 DNA reads TGTGCCAGCAGTTCCCCCCAAGCTAGCGGGAACGGGGCGGCGAGGCAGTACTTC.

The rearrangement joins TRBV5-8 to TRBJ2-5; perhaps TRBD1 as D (5 bases). Germline CDR1 reads SGHTS; CDR2 reads YDEGEE. V lost 5 bases and J lost 5, with 13 bases in between. There are 13 residues in the CDR3. CDR3 residues: CASRLTAGETQYF. The DNA of the CDR3 is TGTGCCAGCAGGTTGACAGCCGGTGAGACCCAGTACTTC.

The chain's CDR3 is CASSEYRYGSSYEQYF. CDR3 bases: TGCGCCAGCAGTGAGTACCGTTACGGGAGCTCCTACGAGCAGTACTTC. The V and J genes are TRBV10-1 and TRBJ2-7, with a possible D match to TRBD2 (6 bases). Germline-derived CDR1 and CDR2 are WNHNN and SYGVQD (reference sequence). CDR3 length: 16 residues. V gave up 1 base and J gave up 0 bases, with 13 bases separating them.

This clone was recorded at least ten times. The chain recombines TRBV28 with TRBJ1-5, with a weak D call TRBD1 (6 bases). The CDR3 spans 18 residues. V was trimmed by 7 bases and J by 0 bases, leaving 22 bases between them. Germline CDR1 MDHEN, CDR2 SYDVKM. The CDR3 loop reads CASTSGGGQWASNQPQHF. The CDR3 coding sequence is TGTGCCAGCACCTCCGGAGGGGGGCAGTGGGCTAGCAATCAGCCCCAGCATTTT.

The rearrangement joins TRBV2 to TRBJ2-7, with D tentatively TRBD2 (5 bases). The ends were cut back, 6 bases at V and 7 bases at J, with 16 bases in the middle. There are 13 residues in the CDR3. The V gene's germline CDR1 is SNHLY and CDR2 FYNNEI. The CDR3 nucleotides are TGTGCCAGCAGATACCCCTCGGGGTGGGAGCAGTACTTC. This codes for CASRYPSGWEQYF.

V is TRBV29-1 and J is TRBJ2-3; D remains unclear. Germline CDR1 and CDR2: SQVTM and ANQGSEA. V was shortened by 4 bases and J by 4 bases, with 9 bases between the two germline ends. The CDR3 is 12 amino acids. CDR3 DNA: TGCAGCGTTGCAAGCGACGCAGATACGCAGTATTTT. Protein sequence: CSVASDADTQYF.